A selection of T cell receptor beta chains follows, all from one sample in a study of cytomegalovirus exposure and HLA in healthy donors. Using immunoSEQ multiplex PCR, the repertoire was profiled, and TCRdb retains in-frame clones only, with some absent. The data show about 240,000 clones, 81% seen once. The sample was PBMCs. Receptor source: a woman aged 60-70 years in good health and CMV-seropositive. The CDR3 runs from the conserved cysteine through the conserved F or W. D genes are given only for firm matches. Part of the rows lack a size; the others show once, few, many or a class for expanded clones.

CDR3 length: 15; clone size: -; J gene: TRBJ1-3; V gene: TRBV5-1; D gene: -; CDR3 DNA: TGCGCCAGCAGCTTGGGAGGGGGCTCTGGAAACACCATATATTTT; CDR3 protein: CASSLGGGSGNTIYF
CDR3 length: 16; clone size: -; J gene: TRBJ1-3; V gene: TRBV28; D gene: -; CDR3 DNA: TGTGCCAGCAGTACCGAGTGGGAGAGCTCTGGAAACACCATATATTTT; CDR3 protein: CASSTEWESSGNTIYF
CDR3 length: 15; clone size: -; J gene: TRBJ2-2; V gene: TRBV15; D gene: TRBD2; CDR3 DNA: TGTGCCACCAGCAGCGGACTAGCCACTGCCGGGGAGCTGTTTTTT; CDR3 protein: CATSSGLATAGELFF
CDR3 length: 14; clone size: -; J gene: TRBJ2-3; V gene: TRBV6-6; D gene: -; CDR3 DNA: TGTGCCAGCAGTGGCGGGGTGGGCACAGATACGCAGTATTTT; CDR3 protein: CASSGGVGTDTQYF
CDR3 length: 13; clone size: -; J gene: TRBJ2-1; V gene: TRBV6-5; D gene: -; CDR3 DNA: TGTGCCAGCAGTTACTCGTCTGGGGGAGGTGGGTTCTTC; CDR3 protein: CASSYSSGGGGFF
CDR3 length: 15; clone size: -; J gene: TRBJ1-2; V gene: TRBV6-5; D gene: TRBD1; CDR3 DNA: TGTGCCAGCAGTTCCCGACAGGGAGGCGGCTATGGCTACACCTTC; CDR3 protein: CASSSRQGGGYGYTF
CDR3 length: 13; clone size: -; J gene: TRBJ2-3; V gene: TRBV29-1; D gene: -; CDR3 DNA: TGCAGCGTTAAGAGGGGCGGGGCAGATACGCAGTATTTT; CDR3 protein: CSVKRGGADTQYF
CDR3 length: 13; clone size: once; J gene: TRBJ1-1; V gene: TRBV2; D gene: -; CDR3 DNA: TGTGCCAGCAGTGTGTCAGTGAACACTGAAGCTTTCTTT; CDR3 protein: CASSVSVNTEAFF
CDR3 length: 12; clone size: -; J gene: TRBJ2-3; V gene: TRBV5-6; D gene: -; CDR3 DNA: TGTGCCAGCAGCTTAGGAGCAGATACGCAGTATTTT; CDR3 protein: CASSLGADTQYF
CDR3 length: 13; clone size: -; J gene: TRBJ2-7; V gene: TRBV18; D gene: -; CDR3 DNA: TGTGCCAGCTCATCCGGACACCGGAACGAGCAGTACTTC; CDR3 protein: CASSSGHRNEQYF
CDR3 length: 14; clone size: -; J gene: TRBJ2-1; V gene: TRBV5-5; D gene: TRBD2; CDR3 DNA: TGTGCCAGCAGCCCGGGACTAGAATCCAATGAGCAGTTCTTC; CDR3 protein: CASSPGLESNEQFF
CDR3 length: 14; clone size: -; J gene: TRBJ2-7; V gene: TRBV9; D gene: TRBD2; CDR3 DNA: TGTGCCAGCAGCGTAGCACTAGCGGAAGGCGAGCAGTACTTC; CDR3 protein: CASSVALAEGEQYF
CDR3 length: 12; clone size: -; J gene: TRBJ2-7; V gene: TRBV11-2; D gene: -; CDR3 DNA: TGTGCCAGCACCCGACAAGCCTACGAGCAGTACTTC; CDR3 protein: CASTRQAYEQYF
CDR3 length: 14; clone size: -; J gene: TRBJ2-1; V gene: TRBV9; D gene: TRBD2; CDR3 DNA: TGTGCCAGCAGCGCGGGAGGAGCGGAGAATGAGCAGTTCTTC; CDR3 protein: CASSAGGAENEQFF
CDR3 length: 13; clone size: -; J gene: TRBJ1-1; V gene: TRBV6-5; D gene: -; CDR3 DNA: TGTGCCAGCAGTTACCCGGGGAGGGGAGAAGCTTTCTTT; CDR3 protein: CASSYPGRGEAFF
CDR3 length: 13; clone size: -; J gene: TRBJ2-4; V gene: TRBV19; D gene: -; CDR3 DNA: TGTGCCAGTAGTATTAAGAGTTTCGGCATTCAGTACTTC; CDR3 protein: CASSIKSFGIQYF
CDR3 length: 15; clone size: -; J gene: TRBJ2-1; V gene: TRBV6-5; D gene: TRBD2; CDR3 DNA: TGTGCCAGCAGCCAACCTAGCGGGAGAAGCTATGAGCAGTTCTTC; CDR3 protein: CASSQPSGRSYEQFF
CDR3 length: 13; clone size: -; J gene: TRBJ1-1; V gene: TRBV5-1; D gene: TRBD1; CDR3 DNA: TGCGCCAGCAGCGGAGGGGGCAAAGTCGAAGCTTTCTTT; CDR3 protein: CASSGGGKVEAFF
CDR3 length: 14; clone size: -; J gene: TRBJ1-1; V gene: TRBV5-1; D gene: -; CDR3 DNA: TGCGCCAGCAGCTTGGAAAGGGGGATGACTGAAGCTTTCTTT; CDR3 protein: CASSLERGMTEAFF
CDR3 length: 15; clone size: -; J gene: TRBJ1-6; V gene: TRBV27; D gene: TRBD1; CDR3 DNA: TGTGCCAGCAGTTGGTCGGACAGGGGGAATTCACCCCTCCACTTT; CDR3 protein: CASSWSDRGNSPLHF
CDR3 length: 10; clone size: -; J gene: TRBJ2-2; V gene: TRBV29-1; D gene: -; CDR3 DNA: TGCAGCGTCGTGACAGGGGAGCTGTTTTTT; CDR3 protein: CSVVTGELFF
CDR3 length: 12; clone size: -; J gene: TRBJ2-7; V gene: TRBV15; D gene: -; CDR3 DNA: TGTGCCACCAGCAAAAGATCGGACGAGCAGTACTTC; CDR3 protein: CATSKRSDEQYF
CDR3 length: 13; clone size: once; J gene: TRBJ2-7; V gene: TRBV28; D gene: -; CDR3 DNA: TGTGCCAGCAGTTTATACGGGAGCTTCGAGCAGTACTTC; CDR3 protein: CASSLYGSFEQYF
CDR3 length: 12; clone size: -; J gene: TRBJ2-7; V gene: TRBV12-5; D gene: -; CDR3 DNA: TGTGCTAGTGGTTTGTCGCGGGACTGGCAGTACTTC; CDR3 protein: CASGLSRDWQYF
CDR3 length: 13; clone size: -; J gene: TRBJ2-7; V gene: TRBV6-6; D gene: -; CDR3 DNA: TGTGCCAGCACCCCGGGACTTTTAATCGAGCAGTACTTC; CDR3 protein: CASTPGLLIEQYF
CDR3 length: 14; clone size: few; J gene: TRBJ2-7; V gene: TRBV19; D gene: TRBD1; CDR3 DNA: TGTGCCAGTAGCTCGGGACAGGGGAGGTACGAGCAGTACTTC; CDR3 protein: CASSSGQGRYEQYF
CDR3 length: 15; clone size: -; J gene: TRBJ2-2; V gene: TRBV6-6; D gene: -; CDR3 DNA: TGTGCCAGCAGTTACCTAGCAGCCAACACCGGGGAGCTGTTTTTT; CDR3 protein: CASSYLAANTGELFF
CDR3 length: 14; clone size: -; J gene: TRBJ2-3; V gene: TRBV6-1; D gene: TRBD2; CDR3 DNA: TGTGCCAGCAGTTTAGCGGGGCTCACAGATACGCAGTATTTT; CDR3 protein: CASSLAGLTDTQYF
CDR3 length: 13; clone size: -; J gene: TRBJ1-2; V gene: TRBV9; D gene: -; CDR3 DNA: TGTGCCAGCAGCGTATCAGGGTTGGGGGGCTACACCTTC; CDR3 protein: CASSVSGLGGYTF
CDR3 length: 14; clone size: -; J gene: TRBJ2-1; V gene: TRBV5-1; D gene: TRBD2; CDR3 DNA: TGCGCCAGCAGCTTGAGCGGGACTGGCGGTGAGCAGTTCTTC; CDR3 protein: CASSLSGTGGEQFF
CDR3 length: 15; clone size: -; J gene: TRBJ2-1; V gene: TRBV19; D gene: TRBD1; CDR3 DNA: TGTGCCAGTAGTCCCACCGGGACAGGGGCTTACGAGCAGTTCTTC; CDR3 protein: CASSPTGTGAYEQFF
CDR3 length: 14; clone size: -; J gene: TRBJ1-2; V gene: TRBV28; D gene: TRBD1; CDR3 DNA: TGTGCCAGCAGTTGGGACAGCCGTCGGGGTGGCTACACCTTC; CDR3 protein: CASSWDSRRGGYTF
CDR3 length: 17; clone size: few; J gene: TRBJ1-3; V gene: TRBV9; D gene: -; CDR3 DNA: TGTGCCAGCAGCGCCCGGGGGGACCTAAGAGCCGGAAACACCATATATTTT; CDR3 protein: CASSARGDLRAGNTIYF
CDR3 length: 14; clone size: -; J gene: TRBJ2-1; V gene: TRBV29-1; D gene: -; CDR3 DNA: TGCAGCGTTGTTAAGGACAGACCCTACAATGAGCAGTTCTTC; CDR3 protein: CSVVKDRPYNEQFF
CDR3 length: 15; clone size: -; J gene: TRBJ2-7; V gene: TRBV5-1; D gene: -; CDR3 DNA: TGCGCCAGCAGCTTGACAGTAGCGGAGACCTACGAGCAGTACTTC; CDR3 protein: CASSLTVAETYEQYF
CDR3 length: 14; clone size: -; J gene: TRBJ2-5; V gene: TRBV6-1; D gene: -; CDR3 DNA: TGTGCCAGCAGGGAAAGCTGGGCCCAAGAGACCCAGTACTTC; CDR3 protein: CASRESWAQETQYF
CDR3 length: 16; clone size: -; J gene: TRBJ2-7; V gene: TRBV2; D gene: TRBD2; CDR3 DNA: TGTGCCAGCAGTGACCTCGGACTAGCGGGAGGTTACGAGCAGTACTTC; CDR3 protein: CASSDLGLAGGYEQYF
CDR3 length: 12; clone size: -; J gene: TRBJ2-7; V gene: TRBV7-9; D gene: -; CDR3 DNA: TGTTCCAGCAGCCCGGGACACAACGAGCAGTACTTC; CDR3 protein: CSSSPGHNEQYF
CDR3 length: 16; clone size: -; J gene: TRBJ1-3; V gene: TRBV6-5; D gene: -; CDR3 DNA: TGTGCCAGCAGTTACCGGCAGCAGGGCTCTGGAAACACCATATATTTT; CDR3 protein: CASSYRQQGSGNTIYF
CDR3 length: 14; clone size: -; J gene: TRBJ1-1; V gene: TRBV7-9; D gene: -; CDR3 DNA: TGTGCCAGCAGCCCTCACGGGACACGAGCTGAAGCTTTCTTT; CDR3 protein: CASSPHGTRAEAFF
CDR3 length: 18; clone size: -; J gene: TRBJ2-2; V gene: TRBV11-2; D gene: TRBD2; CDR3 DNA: TGTGCCAGCAGCTTTAGGACTAGCGGGGTTATGAACACCGGGGAGCTGTTTTTT; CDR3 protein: CASSFRTSGVMNTGELFF
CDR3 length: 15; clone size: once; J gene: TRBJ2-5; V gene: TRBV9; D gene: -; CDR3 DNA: TGTGCCAGCAGCCAGTTGGGCGGGCCTCAAGAGACCCAGTACTTC; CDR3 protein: CASSQLGGPQETQYF
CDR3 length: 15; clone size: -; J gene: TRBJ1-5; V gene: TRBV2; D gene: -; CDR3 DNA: TGTGCCAGCAGTGAAGCGCGCCTTAGCAATCAGCCCCAGCATTTT; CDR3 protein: CASSEARLSNQPQHF
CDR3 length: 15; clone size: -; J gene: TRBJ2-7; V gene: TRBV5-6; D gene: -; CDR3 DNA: TGTGCCAGCAGCTTGGATCCAGGAATCACCTACGAGCAGTACTTC; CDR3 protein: CASSLDPGITYEQYF
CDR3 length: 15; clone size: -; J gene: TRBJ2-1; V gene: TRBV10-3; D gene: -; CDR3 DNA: TGTGCCATCAGTGAGTCGGGGAGCTCCTACAATGAGCAGTTCTTC; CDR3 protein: CAISESGSSYNEQFF
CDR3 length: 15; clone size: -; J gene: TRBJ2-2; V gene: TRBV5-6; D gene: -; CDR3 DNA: TGTGCCAGCAGTTCCCCATTAGAGTCGGTCGGGGAGCTGTTTTTT; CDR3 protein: CASSSPLESVGELFF
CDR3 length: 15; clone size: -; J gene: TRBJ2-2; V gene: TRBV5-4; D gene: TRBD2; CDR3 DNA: TGTGCCAGCAGACTAGCGGGAGGTCGTACCGGGGAGCTGTTTTTT; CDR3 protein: CASRLAGGRTGELFF
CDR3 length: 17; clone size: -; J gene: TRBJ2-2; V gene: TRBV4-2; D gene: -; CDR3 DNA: TGTGCCAGCAGCCAAGAGGGCGACGTAGCGAACACCGGGGAGCTGTTTTTT; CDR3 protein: CASSQEGDVANTGELFF
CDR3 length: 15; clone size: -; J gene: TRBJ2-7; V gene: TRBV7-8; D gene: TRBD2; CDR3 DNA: TGTGCCAGCAGCTTAGAGGTCGGGAGGGGTAACGAGCAGTACTTC; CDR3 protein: CASSLEVGRGNEQYF
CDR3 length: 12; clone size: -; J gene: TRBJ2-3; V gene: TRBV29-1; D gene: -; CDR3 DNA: TGCAGCGTTGGCGAGCCAACAGATACGCAGTATTTT; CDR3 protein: CSVGEPTDTQYF
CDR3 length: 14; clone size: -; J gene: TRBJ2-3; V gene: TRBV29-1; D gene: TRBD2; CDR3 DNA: TGCAGCGTTGATACTAGCGGGAGTGCAGATACGCAGTATTTT; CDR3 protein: CSVDTSGSADTQYF
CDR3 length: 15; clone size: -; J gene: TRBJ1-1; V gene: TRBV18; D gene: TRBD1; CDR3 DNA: TGTGCCAGCTCACCAAGTCAGGGGGCGCGGACTGAAGCTTTCTTT; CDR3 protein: CASSPSQGARTEAFF
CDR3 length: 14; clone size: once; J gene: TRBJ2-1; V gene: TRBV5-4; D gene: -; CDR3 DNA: TGTGCCAGCAGCTTATATCTGAGCTACAATGAGCAGTTCTTC; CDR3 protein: CASSLYLSYNEQFF
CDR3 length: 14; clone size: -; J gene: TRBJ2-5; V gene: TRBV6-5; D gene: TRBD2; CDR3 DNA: TGTGCCACCCTACGGCGGGAGGATCGAAAGACCCAGTACTTC; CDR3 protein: CATLRREDRKTQYF
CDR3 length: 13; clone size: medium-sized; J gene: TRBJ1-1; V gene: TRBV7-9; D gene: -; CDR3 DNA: TGTGCCAGCAGCTTTCAGGGGCCCACTGAAGCTTTCTTT; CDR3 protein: CASSFQGPTEAFF